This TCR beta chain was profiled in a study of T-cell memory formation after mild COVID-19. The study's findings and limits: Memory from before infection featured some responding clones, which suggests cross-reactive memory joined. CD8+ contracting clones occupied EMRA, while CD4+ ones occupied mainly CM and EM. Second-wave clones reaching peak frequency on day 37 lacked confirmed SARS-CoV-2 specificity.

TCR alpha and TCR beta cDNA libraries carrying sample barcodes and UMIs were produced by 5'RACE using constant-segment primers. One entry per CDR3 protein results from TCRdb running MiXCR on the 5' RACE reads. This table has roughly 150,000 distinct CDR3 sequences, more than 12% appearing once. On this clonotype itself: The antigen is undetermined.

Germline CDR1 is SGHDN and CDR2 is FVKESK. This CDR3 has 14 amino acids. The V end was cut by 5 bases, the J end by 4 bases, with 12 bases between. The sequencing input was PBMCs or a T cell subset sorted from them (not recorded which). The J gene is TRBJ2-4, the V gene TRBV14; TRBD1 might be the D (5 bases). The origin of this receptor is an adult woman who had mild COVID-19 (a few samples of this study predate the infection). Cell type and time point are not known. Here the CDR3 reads CASSSWGSKNIQYF. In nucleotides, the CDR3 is TGTGCCAGCAGCTCCTGGGGCTCTAAAAACATTCAGTACTTC.